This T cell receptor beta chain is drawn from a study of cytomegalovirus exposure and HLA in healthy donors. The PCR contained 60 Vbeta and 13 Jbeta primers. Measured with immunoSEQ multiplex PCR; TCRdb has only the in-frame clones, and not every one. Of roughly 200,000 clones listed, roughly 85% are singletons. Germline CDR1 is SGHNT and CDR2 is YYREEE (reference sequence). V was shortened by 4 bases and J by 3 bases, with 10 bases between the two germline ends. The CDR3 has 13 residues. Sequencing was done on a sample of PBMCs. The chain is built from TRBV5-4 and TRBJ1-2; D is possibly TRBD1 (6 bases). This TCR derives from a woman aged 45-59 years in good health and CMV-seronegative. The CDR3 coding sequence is TGTGCCAGCAGCAACAGGGAAGACTATGGCTACACCTTC. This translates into CASSNREDYGYTF.